This T cell receptor (beta chain) derives from a study of T cell clones after liver transplantation. Across the study: Tolerance: complete withdrawal held at least one year, liver enzymes staying within twice normal. Timepoints were pre-transplant, pre-withdrawal, and after withdrawal was completed or failed.

As to this clone: Its antigen is undetermined.

Some clones are missing from TCRdb's copy, which holds only in-frame ones; the method was immunoSEQ multiplex PCR. The sample includes more than 5,000 clones, around three quarters of them seen just once. Study-level results: Conclusions were preliminary, with small, heterogeneous patient groups. Rather than being deleted, graft donor-reactive T cells may have moved into the graft.

The starting material was CD8+ T cells from blood, obtained 24 months after liver transplant. The receptor comes from a human patient who received a liver transplant. Some T cells may be supplied by the graft donor.

The CDR3 region has the DNA TGTGCCAGCACCCCGGGAATGGGGGCGAGCTATGGCTACACCTTC. It encodes CASTPGMGASYGYTF. The chain uses TRBV27 and TRBJ1-2; TRBD1 is a possible D gene (6 bases). The CDR3 is 15 residues long. Germline V CDR1 and CDR2: MNHEY, SMNVEV (reference sequence). V was cut by 7 bases and J by 4 bases, with 19 bases left in between.